This paragraph reports one T cell receptor beta chain. This record belongs to a study of T cell repertoires in ileal Crohn's disease. The method was immunoSEQ multiplex PCR; TCRdb's version includes in-frame clones alone and lacks a portion of them. Seen here are 7,200 or so clones, approximately 72% observed once, and the top ten hold around 9%. This CDR3 contains 14 residues. Germline V gene lookup returns CDR1 SGHRS and CDR2 YFSETQ. V was pared by 5 bases and J by 4 bases, with 13 bases between. The time point was: neoterminal ileum biopsy at postoperative endoscopy, about 6 months after surgery. The sample was ileal tissue. The chain combines TRBV5-1 with TRBJ1-3; D is perhaps TRBD1 (5 bases). This TCR came from an adult with Crohn's disease. The DNA for the CDR3 is TGCGCCAGCAGTCCAGGGCGAGAAGGAAACACCATATATTTT. This codes for CASSPGREGNTIYF.